Following are 16 T cell receptor beta chains from one sample sequenced in a study of T cells after posttransplantation cyclophosphamide. Sequenced by immunoSEQ multiplex PCR; TCRdb stores in-frame clones only, minus some. Here the sample spans 5,600 or so clones, roughly 93% being singletons. The sample was CD4+ T cells sorted from bone marrow. These receptors all come from a woman aged 60-75 years in good health, CMV-negative, and a related stem cell transplant donor.

The V gene is TRBV5-4, the J gene TRBJ2-7; 10 bases agree with TRBD1. This CDR3 has 13 amino acids. The V segment lost 4 bases and the J segment 5 bases; nucleotides outside the gene matches: 3. Germline V lookup: CDR1 SGHNT, CDR2 YYREEE (reference sequence). CDR3 coding DNA: TGTGCCAGCAGCCTGGACAGGGGGGACGAGCAGTACGTC. It codes for CASSLDRGDEQYV.

The genes are TRBV7-9 and TRBJ2-6, with D maybe TRBD1 (5 bases). Trimming took 2 bases from V and 1 from J, leaving 9 bases between them. Germline CDR1 SEHNR, CDR2 FQNEAQ (reference sequence). CDR3 length: 16 residues. DNA for the CDR3: TGTGCCAGCAGCTTATCTTCAGGGTCTGGGGCCAACGTCCTGACTTTC. This codes for CASSLSSGSGANVLTF.

The V call is TRBV19, the J call TRBJ1-1; D is unclear. Germline CDR1 reads LNHDA; CDR2 reads SQIVND (reference sequence). The V end was cut by 9 bases, the J end by 1 base, with 12 bases between. The CDR3 covers 13 residues. In DNA form, the CDR3 reads TGTGCCAGCACTGATCGTACGAACACTGAAGCTTTCTTT. Its translation is CASTDRTNTEAFF.

This rearrangement joins TRBV10-2 to TRBJ2-5; D gene uncertain. Germline CDR1 and CDR2: WSHSY and SAAADI. V lost 10 bases, J lost 5 bases, and 8 bases lay in between. This CDR3 has 10 amino acids. The CDR3 region is CATPRETQYF. CDR3 in DNA: TGCGCCACACCTCGGGAGACCCAGTACTTC.

The gene calls are TRBV7-2 and TRBJ2-2, with D tentatively TRBD1 (6 bases). Germline CDR1 SGHTA, CDR2 FQGNSA. V lost 4 bases, J lost 6 bases, and 12 bases lay in between. The CDR3 extends over 14 amino acids. The CDR3: CASSSTGPAGELFF. DNA for the CDR3: TGTGCCAGCAGCTCGACAGGACCGGCCGGGGAGCTGTTTTTT.

With regard to this clone: The junction does not match germline at one end; this may be a read error. J is TRBJ1-1 and V is TRBV4-1; TRBD1 agrees at 9 bases. The CDR3 length is 16 residues. Germline assignment: CDR1 MGHRA and CDR2 YSYEKL. The CDR3 sequence is CASSQTPGQGNAEAFF. CDR3 DNA sequence: TGCGCCAGCAGCCAAACTCCTGGACAGGGGAACGCTGAAGCTTTCTTT.

This clone came up once. V and J are TRBV27 and TRBJ2-2; 11 bases align to TRBD1. Looked up from germline, CDR1 is MNHEY and CDR2 is SMNVEV (reference sequence). The V gene end was trimmed by 5 bases and the J gene end by 6 bases; junction bases not matched to a gene: 5. The CDR3 sequence is 15 residues long. The CDR3 is CASSLGTGGAGELFF. CDR3 nucleotide sequence: TGTGCCAGCAGTCTAGGGACAGGGGGTGCCGGGGAGCTGTTTTTT.

This chain links TRBV11-1 with TRBJ2-2, with D possibly TRBD2 on 6 matching bases. The germline V and J ends were trimmed by 5 bases and 6 bases, with 10 bases remaining between them. Germline loops: CDR1 SGHAT, CDR2 FQDESV (reference sequence). This CDR3 comprises 13 residues. Written as DNA, the CDR3 is TGTGCCAGCAGCGCCTGGGGGGCCGGGGAGCTGTTTTTT. Translated: CASSAWGAGELFF.

This chain joins TRBV9 and TRBJ2-2; TRBD1 is a possible D gene (5 bases). V dropped 2 bases and J dropped 4 bases, with 15 bases sitting between them. Germline V gene sequence: CDR1 SGDLS, CDR2 YYNGEE. The CDR3 extends over 16 amino acids. The CDR3 coding sequence is TGTGCCAGCAGCGTTCTGAGTGGGGCAGGCACCGGGGAGCTGTTTTTT. This codes for CASSVLSGAGTGELFF.

The chain is built from TRBV7-2 and TRBJ1-1; D not certain. Germline V lookup: CDR1 SGHTA, CDR2 FQGNSA. The CDR3 covers 15 residues. Trimming cost V 1 base and J 0 bases, with 9 bases left between them. Written as DNA, the CDR3 is TGTGCCAGCAGCTTAGTATCTCTAATGAACACTGAAGCTTTCTTT. Amino acid sequence: CASSLVSLMNTEAFF.

The rearrangement joins TRBV7-9 to TRBJ2-2, with D perhaps matching TRBD1 (5 bases). The germline CDR1 and CDR2 sequences are SEHNR and FQNEAQ (reference sequence). The CDR3 runs 14 residues. The V end lost 4 bases, the J end lost 2 bases, and 8 bases lay between the germline ends. DNA of the CDR3: TGTGCCAGCAGCTCTAGGGGTAACACCGGGGAGCTGTTTTTT. The encoded protein is CASSSRGNTGELFF.

The chain recombines TRBV19 with TRBJ2-1; TRBD2 agrees at 9 bases. CDR1 and CDR2 (germline): LNHDA, SQIVND (reference sequence). The CDR3 extends over 16 amino acids. The ends lost 4 bases at V and 4 bases at J; junction bases unmatched: 8. The CDR3 here is CASSTLAGVGYNEQFF. CDR3 sequence (DNA): TGTGCCAGTAGTACCTTAGCGGGAGTCGGGTACAATGAGCAGTTCTTC.

This chain's CDR3 is CASRQDSYEQYF. The CDR3 DNA sequence: TGTGCCAGCCGACAGGATTCCTACGAGCAGTACTTC. V and J are TRBV6-5 and TRBJ2-7; maybe TRBD1 (6 bases). Germline values: CDR1 MNHEY, CDR2 SVGAGI. This CDR3 comprises 12 residues. The ends were cut back, 8 bases at V and 1 base at J, with 9 bases in the middle.

The rearrangement joins TRBV4-1 to TRBJ1-5; D uncertain. The CDR3 has 16 residues. Germline loops: CDR1 MGHRA, CDR2 YSYEKL. The V end was cut by 1 base, the J end by 5 bases, with 15 bases between. In DNA form, the CDR3 reads TGCGCCAGCAGCCAAGGGGAATTTGGCGGGGATCAGCCCCAGCATTTT. Amino acids: CASSQGEFGGDQPQHF.

The J gene is TRBJ2-1, the V gene TRBV30; perhaps TRBD1 as D (6 bases). CDR3 size: 16 residues. Germline CDR1 GTSNPN, CDR2 SVGIG (reference sequence). Trimming took 8 bases from V and 5 from J, leaving 25 bases between them. The CDR3 sequence: CARGLGDTHPNNEQFF. CDR3 coding DNA: TGTGCCCGGGGTCTAGGGGACACTCACCCTAACAATGAGCAGTTCTTC.

Concerning this clone itself: The junction and the germline gene differ at one end; a read error may be behind it. The same CDR3 is also encoded by other DNA sequences in this sample. CDR3 bases: TGCGCCAGCAGCCAAGATCGGGGGGATTCCCCCCTCCACTTT. Protein sequence: CASSQDRGDSPLHF. The chain uses TRBV4-3 and TRBJ1-6; D might be TRBD1 (5 bases). Per germline, CDR1 LGHNA and CDR2 YSLEER. The CDR3 is 14 residues long.